This T cell receptor (beta chain) was recorded in a study of vaccination and CD4 T cells after COVID-19. Cultured CD4+ T cell DNA was sequenced using the Oncomine TCR Beta short-read assay. In TCRdb, the PCR reads were re-called with MiXCR into one record per CDR3 protein. The data hold 20,000 to 25,000 distinct CDR3 sequences, with less than 80% observed a single time. Treatment in this sample: approximately 9-day PBMC culture with coronavirus spike peptide pools or control peptides (ViraFEST assay). Remarks on this clonotype: The antigen remains undetermined.

Broader study findings: Post-infection sampling omitted early timepoints and covered relatively few convalescent patients.

The clonotype originates from a human donor who received a COVID-19 vaccine. Sequencing was performed on CD4+ T cells from blood, cultured in vitro, taken before SARS-CoV-2 vaccination.

The CDR3 reads CASSLGASGGVSFREEQFF. The CDR3, as DNA: TGTGCCAGCAGCTTAGGGGCTAGCGGGGGGGTATCCTTTCGAGAGGAGCAGTTCTTC. V is TRBV7-6 and J is TRBJ2-1, with TRBD2 identical over 12 bases. Germline trimming cut 1 base from V and 10 bases from J; bases unmatched to any gene: 17. The CDR3 runs to 19 residues. Germline values: CDR1 SGHVS, CDR2 FNYEAQ.